The text below deals with one T cell receptor beta chain. This record comes from a study of control samples from healthy donors and cancer patients. Assay used: immunoSEQ multiplex PCR; TCRdb lists only in-frame clones, some missing. The table has about 120,000 clones, about 83% seen once. In germline, CDR1 is ENHRY, CDR2 SYGVKD. V dropped 0 bases and J dropped 0 bases, with 6 bases sitting between them. The CDR3 contains 16 residues. This chain connects TRBV10-3 to TRBJ1-6; D remains unclear. What was sequenced was blood. This clonotype was sampled from a man between 25 and 39 years old in good health. The CDR3 DNA reads TGTGCCATCAGTGAGTCCACGAGCTCCTATAATTCACCCCTCCACTTT. Protein: CAISESTSSYNSPLHF.